The 21 T cell receptor beta chains below all came from one sample that was sequenced in a study of shared clonotypes between healthy human individuals. Profiled with immunoSEQ multiplex PCR; TCRdb holds only in-frame clones, not every one. The table records 2 million to 2.5 million clones, roughly 92% of them present only once. The specimen sequenced was naive CD4+ T cells from PBMCs. Subset: CD45RA+ positively selected. These receptors came from a young man in good health. Some clones in this sample may be carry-over from other donors' samples.

There are a few counts of this clone. The identical CDR3 is also encoded by other nucleotide sequences in the sample. The V gene is TRBV28, the J gene TRBJ2-7; D unresolved. Germline CDR1 reads MDHEN; CDR2 reads SYDVKM. The CDR3 extends over 12 amino acids. V gave up 3 bases and J gave up 1 base, with 4 bases separating them. CDR3 protein: CASSLGSYEQYF. For the CDR3, the DNA is TGTGCCAGCAGTTTGGGTTCCTACGAGCAGTACTTC.

The rearrangement links TRBV29-1 to TRBJ2-3; tentative D call: TRBD1 (6 bases). The V end lost 3 bases, the J end lost 0 bases, and 16 bases lay between the germline ends. The V gene's germline CDR1 is SQVTM and CDR2 ANQGSEA. The CDR3 extends over 16 amino acids. CDR3 DNA: TGCAGCGTTGAGGTGCAGGGGATGGGTAGCACAGATACGCAGTATTTT. It codes for CSVEVQGMGSTDTQYF.

On this clone: Additional DNA sequences in this sample encode the identical CDR3. CDR3 nucleotides: TGCGCCAGCAGCTTGGGGGGCGGGCAGCCCCAGCATTTT. This translates into CASSLGGGQPQHF. The chain joins TRBV5-1 to TRBJ1-5; possible D gene TRBD1, 5 bases. The V and J ends lost 0 bases and 7 bases respectively, with 8 bases between them. The CDR3 sequence is 13 residues long. Per the germline V gene, CDR1 is SGHRS and CDR2 is YFSETQ.

The chain employs TRBV28 and TRBJ2-6, with 7 bases identical to TRBD1. The CDR3 covers 16 residues. Unmatched junction bases numbered 12, after V lost 10 bases and J lost 3 bases. Germline-derived CDR1 and CDR2 are MDHEN and SYDVKM. The CDR3 DNA reads TGTGCCACCGGGACAGAGGGTCTTAGTGGGGCCAACGTCCTGACTTTC. Residues: CATGTEGLSGANVLTF.

Worth noting for this clone: Other DNA sequences of this sample code for an identical CDR3. The chain joins TRBV5-1 to TRBJ2-5; TRBD2 matches 11 bases. Germline CDR1 SGHRS, CDR2 YFSETQ. V gave up 2 bases and J gave up 4 bases; unmatched junction bases: 4. This CDR3 comprises 15 residues. The CDR3 region is CASSLGLAGGETQYF. CDR3 nucleotides: TGCGCCAGCAGCTTAGGGCTAGCGGGAGGAGAGACCCAGTACTTC.

This chain's CDR3 is CASSPRQGGYGYTF. DNA for the CDR3: TGTGCCAGCAGCCCGCGACAGGGTGGGTATGGCTACACCTTC. This chain links TRBV14 with TRBJ1-2; 7 bases are a match to TRBD1. CDR1 is SGHDN and CDR2 is FVKESK in the germline V gene. Unmatched junction bases numbered 7, after V lost 4 bases and J lost 5 bases. The CDR3 runs to 14 residues. The variable domain in full, with the rest retrieved from reference TRBV14 and TRBJ1-2, is EAGVTQFPSHSVIEKGQTVTLRCDPISGHDNLYWYRRVMGKEIKFLLHFVKESKQDESGMPNNRFLAERTGGTYSTLKVQPAELEDSGVYFCASSPRQGGYGYTFGSGTRLTVV.

The chain carries TRBV5-1 and TRBJ1-1; perhaps TRBD1 as D (5 bases). Between the trimmed V and J ends, which lost 2 bases and 4 bases, there was a span of 12 bases. The CDR3 sequence is 14 residues long. Per germline, CDR1 SGHRS and CDR2 YFSETQ. This CDR3 reads CASSFAREGTEAFF. The CDR3 DNA reads as TGCGCCAGCAGCTTCGCCAGGGAGGGCACTGAAGCTTTCTTT.

The chain has TRBV4-2 and TRBJ2-1; tentative D call: TRBD2 (6 bases). The CDR3 contains 17 residues. V gave up 0 bases and J gave up 2 bases, with 14 bases separating them. The germline gives CDR1 LGHNA, CDR2 YNFKEQ. CDR3 sequence (DNA): TGTGCCAGCAGCCAAGATCCTAATAGCGGCACCTACAATGAGCAGTTCTTC. Translating it yields CASSQDPNSGTYNEQFF.

V and J are TRBV30 and TRBJ2-1; 9 bases map to TRBD2. Per the germline V gene, CDR1 is GTSNPN and CDR2 is SVGIG (reference sequence). With V trimmed by 1 base and J by 8 bases, 9 bases remained unmatched. This CDR3 has 15 residues. This chain's CDR3 is CAWSANSGSFDEQFF. The CDR3 DNA reads as TGTGCCTGGAGTGCAAATAGCGGGAGCTTTGATGAGCAGTTCTTC.

V and J are TRBV10-3 and TRBJ2-7; no definite D call. The V and J ends lost 0 bases and 2 bases respectively, with 5 bases between them. The CDR3 covers 13 residues. The V gene's germline CDR1 is ENHRY and CDR2 SYGVKD. The CDR3, as DNA: TGTGCCATCAGTGAGTCGGCGGCCTACGAGCAGTACTTC. Protein product: CAISESAAYEQYF.

This clone was seen a handful of times. This chain links TRBV5-6 with TRBJ2-6; D unresolved. Germline V gives CDR1 SGHDT, CDR2 YYEEEE. The CDR3 is 15 amino acids. V was clipped by 0 bases and J by 0 bases, with 4 bases between them. As DNA, the CDR3 is TGTGCCAGCAGCTTGGACCTCTCTGGGGCCAACGTCCTGACTTTC. As protein: CASSLDLSGANVLTF. Filled out from reference TRBV5-6 and TRBJ2-6, the complete variable domain reads DAGVTQSPTHLIKTRGQQVTLRCSPKSGHDTVSWYQQALGQGPQFIFQYYEEEERQRGNFPDRFSGHQFPNYSSELNVNALLLGDSALYLCASSLDLSGANVLTFGAGSRLTVL.

The J gene is TRBJ2-3, the V gene TRBV18, with 7 positions matching TRBD2. The J segment lost 0 bases and the V segment lost 5 bases, leaving 11 bases of the junction unmatched. This CDR3 is 17 amino acids long. Germline values: CDR1 KGHSH, CDR2 LQKENI. CDR3 loop: CASSRRGRITSTDTQYF. In DNA form, the CDR3 reads TGTGCCAGCTCAAGACGCGGGAGAATTACTAGCACAGATACGCAGTATTTT.

The chain carries TRBV4-3 and TRBJ2-5, with D perhaps matching TRBD2 (6 bases). This CDR3 spans 15 amino acids. Germline lookup yields CDR1 LGHNA and CDR2 YSLEER. The ends were cut back, 3 bases at V and 1 base at J, with 12 bases in the middle. The CDR3 spells CASSQGGERQETQYF. In DNA, the CDR3 is TGCGCCAGCAGCCAGGGCGGGGAACGCCAAGAGACCCAGTACTTC.

Of note for this clone: Other DNA sequences in the same sample also yield this CDR3. The genes are TRBV5-1 and TRBJ1-1; D gene unclear. With 0 bases removed from V and 2 bases from J, the gap between germline ends came to 8 bases. CDR3 length: 14 residues. Per germline, CDR1 SGHRS and CDR2 YFSETQ. In nucleotides, the CDR3 is TGCGCCAGCAGCTTGGGCCGGGGAAACACTGAAGCTTTCTTT. It encodes CASSLGRGNTEAFF.

Comments on this clone: Distinct nucleotide sequences in the sample also encode this CDR3. The chain couples TRBV6-5 to TRBJ1-1; no reliable D call. The CDR3 runs to 15 residues. V was pared by 0 bases and J by 0 bases, with 8 bases between. Per germline, CDR1 MNHEY and CDR2 SVGAGI. CDR3 DNA: TGTGCCAGCAGTTACTCGGGCAGGATGAACACTGAAGCTTTCTTT. Its protein is CASSYSGRMNTEAFF.

V gene TRBV19 combines with J gene TRBJ1-2; tentatively, D is TRBD1 (5 bases). V lost 5 bases to trimming and J lost 7 bases, with 20 bases between them. CDR1 and CDR2 (germline): LNHDA, SQIVND (reference sequence). This CDR3 has 15 amino acids. The CDR3 loop reads CASSGTGTNLRGYTF. For the CDR3, the DNA is TGTGCCAGTAGTGGGACCGGGACCAATTTACGTGGCTACACCTTC. The whole variable domain, filled in from reference TRBV19 and TRBJ1-2, reads DGGITQSPKYLFRKEGQNVTLSCEQNLNHDAMYWYRQDPGQGLRLIYYSQIVNDFQKGDIAEGYSVSREKKESFPLTVTSAQKNPTAFYLCASSGTGTNLRGYTFGSGTRLTVV.

This sequence joins TRBV2 and TRBJ1-5; D gene uncertain. This CDR3 comprises 12 residues. CDR1 is SNHLY, CDR2 FYNNEI, per germline. Trimming pared 8 bases from V and 0 bases from J, leaving 5 bases between. The CDR3 here is CASQNSNQPQHF. The CDR3 coding sequence is TGTGCCAGCCAAAATAGCAATCAGCCCCAGCATTTT. The full variable domain, with the rest looked up from reference TRBV2 and TRBJ1-5, is EPEVTQTPSHQVTQMGQEVILRCVPISNHLYFYWYRQILGQKVEFLVSFYNNEISEKSEIFDDQFSVERPDGSNFTLKIRSTKLEDSAMYFCASQNSNQPQHFGDGTRLSIL.

This rearrangement joins TRBV6-5 to TRBJ1-2; tentatively, D is TRBD1 (5 bases). V lost 7 bases and J 4 bases, leaving 7 bases between the germline ends. This CDR3 has 11 residues. Germline V gene lookup returns CDR1 MNHEY and CDR2 SVGAGI. CDR3 region: CASTDSYGYTF. CDR3 in DNA: TGTGCCAGCACTGACAGCTATGGCTACACCTTC.

V and J are TRBV28 and TRBJ2-6; D call uncertain. The CDR3 loop spans 14 amino acids. Germline lookup yields CDR1 MDHEN and CDR2 SYDVKM. Trimming stripped 8 bases from V and 0 bases from J, with 8 bases between. The CDR3 loop reads CASAPPSGANVLTF. The CDR3 region has the DNA TGTGCCAGCGCACCCCCCTCTGGGGCCAACGTCCTGACTTTC.

The chain recombines TRBV6-6 with TRBJ2-7, with 9 bases lining up with TRBD1. Trimming at V came to 3 bases and at J to 5 bases, leaving 5 bases not matched to a gene. CDR3 length: 14 amino acids. Germline V gene lookup returns CDR1 MNHNY and CDR2 SVGAGI (reference sequence). CDR3 protein: CASSYGTGSNEQYF. In DNA, the CDR3 is TGTGCCAGCAGTTATGGGACAGGGTCGAACGAGCAGTACTTC.

The gene calls are TRBV6-1 and TRBJ2-5; 7 bases match TRBD2. V shed 6 bases and J 5 bases; nucleotides not matched to a gene: 6. Germline lookup yields CDR1 MNHNS and CDR2 SASEGT. The CDR3 sequence is 13 residues long. CDR3: CASRRDYDETQYF. For the CDR3, the DNA is TGTGCCAGCAGAAGGGACTACGACGAGACCCAGTACTTC.